This entry lists 20 T cell receptor beta chains sequenced from one sample in a study of shared clonotypes between healthy human individuals. TCRdb's table, derived via immunoSEQ multiplex PCR, lists solely in-frame clones and lacks some. The table includes hundreds of thousands of clones, around 78% detected once. Sequencing input: memory CD4+ T cells sorted from blood. The subset was: CD45RA-negative fraction. These receptors were obtained from a woman aged 25 to 39 in good health.

Remarks on this clone: An end of the junction does not agree with germline; a read error may underlie this. Other DNA sequences from this sample encode an identical CDR3 as well. V is TRBV27 and J is TRBJ1-5, with D perhaps TRBD1 (6 bases). Germline-derived CDR1 and CDR2 are MNHEY and SMNVEV (reference sequence). CDR3 length: 15 residues. The CDR3 loop is CASSLVGGGNQPQHF. The CDR3 nucleotides are TGTGCCAGTAGTTTAGTCGGGGGCGGCAATCAGCCCCAGCATTTT.

The chain joins TRBV4-2 to TRBJ2-1, with TRBD2 as a possible D gene (5 bases). Germline V CDR1 and CDR2: LGHNA, YNFKEQ. V was clipped by 6 bases and J by 0 bases, with 9 bases between them. This CDR3 is 14 amino acids long. The CDR3 is CASSGGSSYNEQFF. The DNA of the CDR3 is TGTGCCAGCAGTGGAGGAAGCTCCTACAATGAGCAGTTCTTC.

This chain connects TRBV13 to TRBJ2-7; 8 bases align to TRBD1. CDR3 length equals 17 residues. The germline CDR1 and CDR2 sequences are PRHDT and FYEKMQ (reference sequence). Trimming took 4 bases from V and 6 from J; bases not matched to a gene: 17. CDR3 loop: CASSSLLGSDRGGEQYF. CDR3 sequence (DNA): TGTGCCAGCAGCTCCTTGTTGGGGAGCGACAGGGGAGGCGAGCAGTACTTC. Based on the CDR3 plus reference TRBV13 and TRBJ2-7, the full variable domain is AAGVIQSPRHLIKEKRETATLKCYPIPRHDTVYWYQQGPGQDPQFLISFYEKMQSDKGSIPDRFSAQQFSDYHSELNMSSLELGDSALYFCASSSLLGSDRGGEQYFGPGTRLTVT.

CDR3 in amino acids: CASSVGLSGRIETQYF. CDR3 sequence (DNA): TGTGCCAGCAGCGTAGGTCTAAGCGGGAGAATTGAGACCCAGTACTTC. The chain is built from TRBV9 and TRBJ2-5, with 8 nucleotides matching TRBD2. The V and J ends lost 0 bases and 5 bases, in that order; junction bases with no gene match: 9. CDR1 is SGDLS and CDR2 is YYNGEE in the germline V gene. This CDR3 region has 16 residues.

This rearrangement joins TRBV6-1 to TRBJ2-1; weak D call: TRBD2 (5 bases). Germline V gives CDR1 MNHNS, CDR2 SASEGT. This CDR3 region has 17 residues. The V end was cut by 2 bases, the J end by 0 bases, with 14 bases between. CDR3 sequence reads: CASSERHGMSSYNEQFF. CDR3 nucleotide sequence: TGTGCCAGCAGTGAACGCCACGGGATGAGCTCCTACAATGAGCAGTTCTTC.

This rearrangement joins TRBV30 to TRBJ2-5, with 11 bases that match TRBD2. Germline CDR1 GTSNPN, CDR2 SVGIG (reference sequence). This CDR3 region has 14 residues. Unmatched junction bases numbered 9, after V lost 7 bases and J lost 5 bases. The CDR3 reads CAYLIAGGRETQYF. CDR3 coding DNA: TGTGCCTATTTAATAGCGGGAGGGCGGGAGACCCAGTACTTC.

This clone was recorded at least ten times. The same CDR3 also results from other DNA sequences found in this sample. This sequence joins TRBV5-1 and TRBJ1-4; possible D gene TRBD1, 5 bases. The germline V gene has CDR1 SGHRS and CDR2 YFSETQ. This CDR3 has 15 residues. Trimming removed 0 bases from V and 7 bases from J, with 13 bases in between. CDR3 sequence reads: CASSLGDRDVEKLFF. As DNA, the CDR3 is TGCGCCAGCAGCTTGGGGGACCGCGATGTTGAAAAACTGTTTTTT. The full variable domain, rest sourced from reference TRBV5-1 and TRBJ1-4, is KAGVTQTPRYLIKTRGQQVTLSCSPISGHRSVSWYQQTPGQGLQFLFEYFSETQRNKGNFPGRFSGRQFSNSRSEMNVSTLELGDSALYLCASSLGDRDVEKLFFGSGTQLSVL.

This clone was seen just once. The rearrangement uses TRBV29-1 and TRBJ2-1, with D uncertain. The V gene's germline CDR1 is SQVTM and CDR2 ANQGSEA. The length of the CDR3 is 13 residues. V was pared by 4 bases and J by 5 bases, with 12 bases between. The CDR3 DNA reads as TGCAGCGTTGGTTATCTGGGAAACAATGAGCAGTTCTTC. Protein: CSVGYLGNNEQFF.

This chain uses TRBV5-1 with TRBJ1-1, with 7 bases that match TRBD1. The germline gives CDR1 SGHRS, CDR2 YFSETQ. The CDR3 spans 15 residues. V shed 3 bases and J 7 bases; nucleotides not matched to a gene: 12. CDR3 DNA sequence: TGCGCCAGCAGCTGGAACACAGGGGAGGGAAGTGAAGCTTTCTTT. Amino acids: CASSWNTGEGSEAFF.

V is TRBV28 and J is TRBJ2-3; possible D gene TRBD1, 6 bases. The CDR3 has 17 residues. The germline V gene has CDR1 MDHEN and CDR2 SYDVKM. The V gene lost 1 base and the J gene lost 6 bases, with 20 bases spanning the gap. The CDR3 sequence is CASSLSPLRTGSDTQYF. CDR3 nucleotides: TGTGCCAGCAGTTTATCCCCCCTCCGAACAGGGTCCGATACGCAGTATTTT.

On this clone itself: This may arise from a read error, as a much more abundant clone is one base away. Other nucleotide sequences in the sample specify the same CDR3. The chain uses TRBV7-8 and TRBJ1-5; D is unresolved. Germline V CDR1 and CDR2: SGHVS, FQNEAQ. The CDR3 loop spans 12 amino acids. V dropped 1 base and J dropped 5 bases, with 3 bases sitting between them. The chain's CDR3 is CASSLVDQPQHF. The CDR3 nucleotides are TGTGCCAGCAGCTTAGTCGATCAGCCCCAGCATTTT.

CDR3 protein: CSAAGGYEQYF. CDR3 sequence (DNA): TGCAGTGCTGCCGGGGGCTACGAGCAGTACTTC. This sequence joins TRBV20-1 and TRBJ2-7, with D perhaps TRBD2 (6 bases). Germline V gives CDR1 DFQATT, CDR2 SNEGSKA (reference sequence). The CDR3 runs to 11 residues. V lost 5 bases, J lost 3 bases, and 8 bases lay in between.

CDR3 loop: CASSSGKTGGTDTQYF. The CDR3 nucleotides read TGTGCCAGCAGCTCGGGCAAGACTGGGGGCACAGATACGCAGTATTTT. V is TRBV7-6 and J is TRBJ2-3; D remains ambiguous. The germline V gene encodes CDR1 SGHVS and CDR2 FNYEAQ. Trimming stripped 4 bases from V and 1 base from J, with 15 bases between. The CDR3 is made up of 16 amino acids.

This sequence joins TRBV6-1 and TRBJ2-1, with D possibly being TRBD1 or TRBD2 (5 bases each). The germline gives CDR1 MNHNS, CDR2 SASEGT. The CDR3 has 13 amino acids. Trimming took off 6 bases at V and 6 bases at J, with 12 bases between the two ends. The CDR3, as DNA: TGTGCCAGCAGGGGCTTGGGGGTCAATGAGCAGTTCTTC. It codes for CASRGLGVNEQFF.

This chain links TRBV5-3 with TRBJ1-5, with D hard to call. TRBV5-3 is noted as an ORF with a role that remains uncertain. V was pared by 3 bases and J by 1 base, with 14 bases between. The CDR3 has 16 amino acids. The CDR3 loop is CARSSLRNRSNQPQHF. The CDR3 DNA is TGTGCCAGAAGCTCTTTACGTAACCGGAGCAATCAGCCCCAGCATTTT.

Of note for this clone: Sequence at one end of the junction differs from germline and may be a read error. The chain combines TRBV2 with TRBJ2-4; D possibly corresponds to TRBD2 (6 bases). The CDR3 contains 18 residues. The V gene's germline CDR1 is SNHLY and CDR2 FYNNEI. CDR3 nucleotides: TGTGCCAGCCGTGACGGGACTGGTCCCTATCGAGTCAAAAACATTCAGTACTTC. Encoded protein: CASRDGTGPYRVKNIQYF.

The chain joins TRBV14 to TRBJ2-4; D is undetermined. This CDR3 is built from 13 residues. V was pared by 6 bases and J by 3 bases, with 9 bases between. Germline-derived CDR1 and CDR2 are SGHDN and FVKESK. In DNA form, the CDR3 reads TGTGCCAGCAGTTTGGGGTACAAAAACATTCAGTACTTC. Encoded protein: CASSLGYKNIQYF.

In regard to this clone: Other DNA sequences in this specimen translate into the identical CDR3. This chain uses TRBV29-1 with TRBJ2-5, with TRBD2 matching over 7 bases. Germline CDR1 and CDR2: SQVTM and ANQGSEA. Unmatched junction bases numbered 4, after V lost 1 base and J lost 5 bases. The CDR3 consists of 13 residues. This chain's CDR3 is CSVEAGGGETQYF. Written as DNA, the CDR3 is TGCAGCGTTGAAGCGGGAGGCGGTGAGACCCAGTACTTC.

The chain is built from TRBV5-1 and TRBJ1-2; D is uncertain. Trimming took off 0 bases at V and 4 bases at J, with 13 bases between the two ends. The CDR3 totals 15 residues. Germline V lookup: CDR1 SGHRS, CDR2 YFSETQ. The CDR3 sequence is CASSLGNTGLYGYTF. CDR3 in DNA: TGCGCCAGCAGCTTGGGTAATACGGGTCTCTATGGCTACACCTTC.

This clone was picked up a small number of times. The rearrangement links TRBV7-2 to TRBJ1-4; D gene ambiguous. The ends were cut back, 2 bases at V and 3 bases at J, with 16 bases in the middle. CDR1 and CDR2 from the germline V gene are SGHTA and FQGNSA. This CDR3 spans 17 amino acids. CDR3 sequence reads: CASSLMRRPSANEKLFF. Written as DNA, the CDR3 is TGTGCCAGCAGCTTAATGCGCCGTCCGAGCGCTAATGAAAAACTGTTTTTT.